This T cell receptor beta chain was sequenced during a study of T cells in Graves' hyperthyroidism and ophthalmopathy (dated by TCRdb to between 2017 and 2020). Context from the whole study: Peripheral blood was collected at initial diagnosis, before any treatment. To identify TCR V-J signatures that set the groups apart, the researchers used a discovery cohort of 100 patients, made up of around 42 with Graves' ophthalmopathy and some 60 with stable Graves' hyperthyroidism. Prospective prediction of ophthalmopathy was tested in an independent validation cohort consisting of 18 hyperthyroidism patients and more than 15 patients who later progressed to ophthalmopathy. For training and testing, the 100 or so patients in the discovery cohort were randomly divided in a 7:3 ratio. In addition, the study compared T-cell repertoires in thyroid tissue and in blood from five or six Graves' hyperthyroidism patients. Once sampling was done, hyperthyroidism patients were given methimazole at a starting dose of 30 mg daily, whereas ophthalmopathy patients were given high-dose intravenous methylprednisolone. The paper reports TCR Vbeta CDR3 sequencing of some 140 peripheral blood samples: approximately 41 ophthalmopathy, about 75 hyperthyroidism and around 17 progressor patients.

Moderately to severely active disease, a Clinical Activity Score of at least 3, a NOSPECS grade of at least 4, and a duration under 3 months were present in ophthalmopathy patients. Any patient with an uncontrolled infection, another autoimmune disease, pregnancy or lactation was excluded. Diagnoses relied on clinical symptoms, serum thyroxine and TRAb, thyroid ultrasound and orbital computed tomography. PBMCs were separated from roughly 10 ml of fresh peripheral blood using Ficoll-Paque density gradient centrifugation. Total RNA was extracted with Trizol reagent, and quality was checked on an Agilent 2100 Bioanalyzer. This clonotype has at least ten counts. The clone's antigen remains unknown. No base qualities exist here, and no much larger clone lies one base off it. The paper as a whole reports these results and caveats: In validation, the model predicted progression to ophthalmopathy a median of about 6.8 months before onset, with around 70% sensitivity and about 75% specificity. No statistical method was used to set the sample size in advance, and investigators knew the group allocation. Most expanded thyroid clonotypes (frequency above 0.001) were also detected in blood, a finding suggesting that blood repertoires may reflect thyroid immune responses. Ophthalmopathy was separated from stable hyperthyroidism by a 13 V-J signature model, with around 90% sensitivity and around 81% specificity obtained in cross-validation and 80%/75% obtained in testing.

CDR1 SGHDN and CDR2 FVKESK are derived from the germline V gene. The CDR3 runs 15 residues from the cysteine to the phenylalanine. Only the CDR3 DNA stays, 45 bases, in frame from base 1. The germline V end is reduced by 4 bases and the J end by 4 bases; junction bases left unmatched: 9. The TCR beta CDR3 regions were amplified from RNA transcripts. The first round of RT-PCR for the TCR CDR3 was performed with the HTBI primer set and the Qiagen OneStep RT-PCR kit. Libraries were constructed in a second round of multiplex PCR, after which size selection and purification were performed. Paired-end sequencing of the libraries was performed with 100 bp reads on an Illumina HiSeq2000. The paper's processing steps were these. Raw data were processed with SOAPnuke, discarding reads with adapters, uncalled bases, mean Phred below 15, or no exact constant-primer or identifier match. High-quality paired reads were merged with COPE v1.2.5, and unique nucleotide sequences were defined as clonotypes. MiTCR v1.1 was used to align the clonotypes against IMGT TRBV, TRBD and TRBJ reference segments. The analysis was restricted to V-J combinations with a frequency above 0.0001, which together covered 99% to 99.2% of the repertoires. A TCS score was defined as the ratio between F50 (clonal expansion) and ExV (chaos), using BLOSUM62-based TCRdist between CDR3 peptides within each V-J. Welch's t-statistics and random forest reduced 500 to 550 V-J features to roughly 13, which were used in a naive Bayes classifier (R e1071). TCRdb ran its own pipeline on the public reads, namely fastp trimming at Q25 and MiXCR clone calling, and kept in-frame beta chains. Every CDR3 protein is listed once, alongside the most common genes and DNA of its rows. The V and J calls and clone size are TCRdb's, not the authors'. The sample table contains over 300,000 distinct CDR3 sequences; only one count was recorded for about 13% of them. Together, the top ten hold 30% to 40% of the sample.

The chain is assembled from TRBV14 and TRBJ1-2; TRBD1 matches 7 bases in the middle. This clonotype originated in a woman between 35 and 50 years old with Graves' ophthalmopathy. The sample consisted of blood. The CDR3 protein: CASSRYDRQGYGYTF. The nucleotide sequence reads as follows: TGTGCCAGCAGCCGCTACGACAGACAGGGCTATGGCTACACCTTC.